The 18 T cell receptor beta chains listed next were all sequenced from one sample in a study of Ad26.COV2.S vaccination and SARS-CoV-2 variants. Profiled with immunoSEQ multiplex PCR; TCRdb holds only in-frame clones, not every one. The table records more than 300,000 clones, 70% to 90% of them present only once. Treatment given: around 19 received Ad26.COV2.S at low or high dose, single or two shots; roughly five received placebo; per-sample allocation not given. Specimens were obtained on day 63 following the first vaccine or placebo injection. Sequenced material: peripheral blood, taken in a trial of Ad26.COV2.S vaccine versus placebo. These receptors came from a person between 18 and 65 years old who received the Ad26.COV2.S COVID-19 vaccine or a placebo.

V is TRBV14 and J is TRBJ1-1, with D hard to call. This CDR3 comprises 15 residues. Trimming removed 2 bases from V and 2 bases from J, with 12 bases in between. Germline CDR1 SGHDN, CDR2 FVKESK. CDR3 bases: TGTGCCAGCAGCCAATGGGAATATATCAACACTGAAGCTTTCTTT. Protein sequence: CASSQWEYINTEAFF.

CDR3 region: CASSLSVYFGKGAYGYTF. The CDR3 DNA reads TGTGCCAGCAGCTTATCGGTTTATTTTGGCAAGGGGGCCTATGGCTACACCTTC. The V and J genes are TRBV7-9 and TRBJ1-2; 7 bases are shared with TRBD1. The V gene end was trimmed by 2 bases and the J gene end by 4 bases; junction bases not matched to a gene: 16. Germline V gives CDR1 SEHNR, CDR2 FQNEAQ (reference sequence). This CDR3 spans 18 amino acids. The full variable domain, completed using reference TRBV7-9 and TRBJ1-2, is DTGVSQNPRHKITKRGQNVTFRCDPISEHNRLYWYRQTLGQGPEFLTYFQNEAQLEKSRLLSDRFSAERPKGSFSTLEIQRTEQGDSAMYLCASSLSVYFGKGAYGYTFGSGTRLTVV.

The sample holds one count of this clone. This rearrangement joins TRBV7-8 to TRBJ2-3; unclear D gene. Germline CDR1 is SGHVS and CDR2 is FQNEAQ. V gave up 5 bases and J gave up 2 bases, with 5 bases separating them. The CDR3 runs to 12 residues. CDR3: CASSLDTDTQYF. The CDR3 nucleotides read TGTGCCAGCAGCCTTGACACAGATACGCAGTATTTT.

The chain uses TRBV10-3 and TRBJ2-1, with 9 bases aligning to TRBD1. This CDR3 contains 14 residues. V was pared by 8 bases and J by 8 bases, with 10 bases of the junction left unmatched. CDR1 and CDR2 from the germline V gene are ENHRY and SYGVKD. The CDR3 sequence: CAIAGTGSLYEQFF. CDR3 bases: TGTGCCATCGCCGGGACAGGGAGTCTCTATGAGCAGTTCTTC.

The V call is TRBV6-5, the J call TRBJ2-2; TRBD1 is a possible D gene (6 bases). Trimming cost V 7 bases and J 4 bases, with 10 bases left between them. Germline-derived CDR1 and CDR2 are MNHEY and SVGAGI. The CDR3 extends over 13 amino acids. The CDR3 nucleotides are TGTGCCAGCAAGACAGGATTCACCGGGGAGCTGTTTTTT. The encoded protein is CASKTGFTGELFF.

V and J are TRBV5-4 and TRBJ2-5; 12 bases line up with TRBD1. The V segment lost 5 bases and the J segment 5 bases; nucleotides outside the gene matches: 7. Germline V gene lookup returns CDR1 SGHNT and CDR2 YYREEE (reference sequence). The CDR3 extends over 15 amino acids. The CDR3 sequence is CASRRDRGPGETQYF. The DNA of the CDR3 is TGTGCCAGCAGGAGGGACAGGGGGCCGGGGGAGACCCAGTACTTC.

The CDR3 spells CASSTRGRGGELFF. CDR3 bases: TGTGCCAGCAGTACTAGGGGGCGCGGCGGGGAGCTGTTTTTT. The V gene is TRBV28, the J gene TRBJ2-2; 7 nucleotides match TRBD1. The germline V gene has CDR1 MDHEN and CDR2 SYDVKM. The CDR3 loop spans 14 amino acids. The V segment lost 5 bases and the J segment 7 bases; nucleotides outside the gene matches: 7.

In nucleotides, the CDR3 is TGTGCCAGCAGTTACGGAACGGCTTATAGCAATCAGCCCCAGCATTTT. Protein sequence: CASSYGTAYSNQPQHF. The rearrangement uses TRBV6-6 and TRBJ1-5; D is unclear. Trimming removed 2 bases from V and 0 bases from J, with 11 bases in between. Germline V gene lookup returns CDR1 MNHNY and CDR2 SVGAGI (reference sequence). The CDR3 runs 16 residues.

The CDR3 DNA follows: TGTGCCAGCAGTTTATCGTGGCGGGGGGCGGGCGGCTACACCTTC. Amino acid sequence: CASSLSWRGAGGYTF. The chain has TRBV27 and TRBJ1-2, with D perhaps matching TRBD1 (6 bases). The CDR3 is 15 residues long. Germline V gene sequence: CDR1 MNHEY, CDR2 SMNVEV (reference sequence). Trimming took off 0 bases at V and 8 bases at J, with 16 bases between the two ends.

The chain has TRBV5-1 and TRBJ2-7, with D unclear. Germline CDR1 is SGHRS and CDR2 is YFSETQ. Between the trimmed V and J ends, which lost 4 bases and 2 bases, there was a span of 4 bases. The CDR3 is 11 amino acids. CDR3 nucleotide sequence: TGCGCCAGCAGCCTCACCTACGAGCAGTACTTC. Encoded protein: CASSLTYEQYF.

J is TRBJ2-7 and V is TRBV4-3; 8 nucleotides align to TRBD1. Germline trimming cut 2 bases from V and 2 bases from J; bases unmatched to any gene: 5. The germline gives CDR1 LGHNA, CDR2 YSLEER. There are 15 residues in the CDR3. The CDR3 DNA sequence: TGCGCCAGCAGCCAAATCGACAGGGGTCCCTACGAGCAGTACTTC. Translation gives CASSQIDRGPYEQYF.

J is TRBJ2-3 and V is TRBV10-1, with TRBD2 identical over 12 bases. The germline gives CDR1 WNHNN, CDR2 SYGVQD (reference sequence). The CDR3 has 17 residues. Trimming removed 6 bases from V and 0 bases from J; junction bases left unmatched: 7. The CDR3 nucleotides read TGCGCCAGCAGCTCCGGACTAGCGGGAACTAGCACAGATACGCAGTATTTT. The encoded protein is CASSSGLAGTSTDTQYF.

The chain links TRBV7-3 to TRBJ2-1; 9 bases map to TRBD2. V gave up 1 base and J gave up 6 bases; unmatched junction bases: 1. In germline, CDR1 is SGHTA, CDR2 FQGTGA. The CDR3 covers 14 residues. The CDR3 is CASSLSGRGNEQFF. The CDR3 DNA is TGTGCCAGCAGCTTAAGCGGGAGGGGCAATGAGCAGTTCTTC.

The chain recombines TRBV19 with TRBJ1-2, with D tentatively TRBD1 (6 bases). Between the trimmed V and J ends, which lost 1 base and 1 base, there was a span of 13 bases. The CDR3 runs to 16 residues. Germline values: CDR1 LNHDA, CDR2 SQIVND (reference sequence). The CDR3 region is CASSIGTEIHNYGYTF. CDR3 DNA: TGTGCCAGTAGTATAGGGACAGAGATTCATAACTATGGCTACACCTTC.

The V call is TRBV5-6, the J call TRBJ1-4; D is possibly TRBD1 (6 bases). Germline CDR1 reads SGHDT; CDR2 reads YYEEEE. This CDR3 region has 16 residues. V was shortened by 4 bases and J by 11 bases, with 24 bases between the two germline ends. The CDR3 reads CASSPPPAGVRQKLFF. The DNA for the CDR3 is TGTGCCAGCAGCCCTCCCCCGGCAGGGGTCCGACAGAAACTGTTTTTT.

The chain links TRBV6-2 or TRBV6-3 to TRBJ2-2; D is possibly TRBD1 (5 bases). V was clipped by 2 bases and J by 4 bases, with 8 bases between them. The germline CDR1 and CDR2 sequences are MNHEY and SVGEGT. The CDR3 totals 14 residues. The CDR3 loop is CASSYGARTGELFF. The CDR3 nucleotides read TGTGCCAGCAGTTACGGGGCGCGCACCGGGGAGCTGTTTTTT.

The chain has TRBV28 and TRBJ2-3; TRBD2 matches at 8 bases. The J segment lost 4 bases and the V segment lost 3 bases, leaving 9 bases of the junction unmatched. Germline lookup yields CDR1 MDHEN and CDR2 SYDVKM. The CDR3 length is 16 residues. The CDR3 here is CASSFYGGALADTQYF. CDR3 bases: TGTGCCAGCAGTTTTTACGGGGGGGCATTAGCAGATACGCAGTATTTT.

V usage is TRBV10-3 and J usage is TRBJ1-1, with D perhaps TRBD1 (6 bases). Trimming cost V 5 bases and J 4 bases, with 11 bases left between them. The length of the CDR3 is 13 residues. Germline V gene sequence: CDR1 ENHRY, CDR2 SYGVKD. CDR3 amino acids: CAISQTGFTEAFF. Here the CDR3 DNA reads TGTGCCATCAGTCAAACAGGGTTCACTGAAGCTTTCTTT.